The clone carrying this T cell receptor beta chain was seen once. The data originate from a study of blood T cell repertoires in COVID-19. Unmatched junction bases numbered 5, after V lost 6 bases and J lost 6 bases. The CDR3 is 15 residues long. The V gene's germline CDR1 is WSHSY and CDR2 SAAADI. Clones were sequenced by immunoSEQ multiplex PCR, and TCRdb holds only the in-frame ones, with some missing. This table has 200,000 to 250,000 clones, about 86% appearing once. The V call is TRBV10-2, the J call TRBJ2-2; 12 bases match TRBD2. The specimen sequenced was PBMCs or T cells enriched from blood (not recorded which). The receptor was derived from a woman in her forties with acute COVID-19. CDR3 amino acids: CASSPSGRGAGELFF. CDR3 nucleotide sequence: TGCGCCAGCAGCCCTAGCGGGAGGGGAGCCGGGGAGCTGTTTTTT.